This T cell receptor beta chain was captured by sequencing in a study of blood T cell repertoires in COVID-19. At the level of the study: Italy, Spain and the United States were the sources of the convalescent and acute COVID-19 samples. T cells, B-cell-depleted T cells, or PBMCs supplied cDNA or gDNA.

Original handling: Estimation of nucleated cell counts relied on the amplification of reference gene primers. Repertoires were generated with immunoSEQ multiplex PCR, while TCRdb's copy carries only in-frame clones and drops some. V and J calls and clone size are as listed in that table; D and trimming were resolved from the DNA. The table lists about 150,000 clones, around 88% of them singletons, with over 4.5% in the top ten. From germline, CDR1 is MDHEN and CDR2 SYDVKM. The CDR3 extends over 11 amino acids. The V end lost 10 bases, the J end lost 3 bases, and 9 bases lay between the germline ends.

This TCR derives from a human donor in a cohort sampled during active COVID-19. Input material: peripheral blood. V usage is TRBV28 and J usage is TRBJ1-1; D unresolved. The CDR3 DNA follows: TGTGCCATTCCGGAGGACACTGAAGCTTTCTTT. This translates into CAIPEDTEAFF.